This section outlines one T cell receptor (beta chain) sequence together with its context. Antigen specificity is unknown. Each of the donors was a healthy bone marrow donor. The PCR made use of 60 Vbeta and 13 Jbeta primers. Data came from immunoSEQ multiplex PCR; TCRdb stores just in-frame clones and leaves some out. The sample holds approximately 150,000 clones, 65% to 80% seen once. This sample is drawn from a study of cytomegalovirus exposure and HLA in healthy donors. As for the study in general: A prior study identified 110 million or so unique TCR beta sequences from about 179 million T cells.

V was shortened by 4 bases and J by 5 bases, with 10 bases between the two germline ends. Looked up from germline, CDR1 is SGHRS and CDR2 is YFSETQ. This CDR3 is built from 12 residues. The study, taken as a whole, reports: Overall, around 150 TCR beta chains were annotated as cytomegalovirus-associated.

The chain is built from TRBV5-1 and TRBJ2-7, with D unresolved. The sequence came from a male donor in good health and CMV-seronegative. Sequenced: PBMCs. The CDR3 bases are TGCGCCAGCAGCGACTCATCGAACGAGCAGTACTTC. This gives the protein CASSDSSNEQYF.